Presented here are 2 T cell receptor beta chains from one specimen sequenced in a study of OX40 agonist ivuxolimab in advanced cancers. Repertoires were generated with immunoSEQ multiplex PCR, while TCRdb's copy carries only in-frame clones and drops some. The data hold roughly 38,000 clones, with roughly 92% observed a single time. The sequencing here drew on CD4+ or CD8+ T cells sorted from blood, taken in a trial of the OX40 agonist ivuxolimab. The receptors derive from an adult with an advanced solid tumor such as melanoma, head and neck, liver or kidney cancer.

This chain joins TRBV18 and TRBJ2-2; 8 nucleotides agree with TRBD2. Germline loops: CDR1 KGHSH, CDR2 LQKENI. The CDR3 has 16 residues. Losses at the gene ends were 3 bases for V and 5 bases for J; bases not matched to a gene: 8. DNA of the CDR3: TGTGCCAGCTCACCGCGGGACCGGGAGGGTACCGGGGAGCTGTTTTTT. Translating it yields CASSPRDREGTGELFF.

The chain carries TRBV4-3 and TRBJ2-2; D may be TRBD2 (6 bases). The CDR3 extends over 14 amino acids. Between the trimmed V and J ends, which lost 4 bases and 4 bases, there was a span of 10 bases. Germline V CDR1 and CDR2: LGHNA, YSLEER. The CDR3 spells CASSRVEGTGELFF. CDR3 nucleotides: TGCGCCAGCAGCCGGGTGGAGGGCACCGGGGAGCTGTTTTTT.